This T cell receptor beta chain was identified in a study of cytomegalovirus exposure and HLA in healthy donors. In the study overall: A subsequent analysis stated that the 120 validation repertoires were run on the same platform as the 550 to 750 first-cohort repertoires.

Remarks on this clone: Its antigen is undetermined.

The study, taken as a whole, reports: TCR beta chains numbering more than 150 were designated cytomegalovirus-associated.

V lost 7 bases and J 6 bases, leaving 15 bases between the germline ends. The length of the CDR3 is 13 residues. The germline V gene encodes CDR1 MNHNS and CDR2 SASEGT. Here immunoSEQ multiplex PCR was the method, and the copy in TCRdb shows in-frame clones only, minus some. The sample carries over 150,000 clones, 84% recorded once. The TCR was taken from a woman under 40 in good health and CMV-seropositive. The chain couples TRBV6-1 to TRBJ1-1; D remains ambiguous. Sequencing input: PBMCs. The CDR3 sequence is CASTARVDAEAFF. The CDR3 DNA is TGTGCCAGCACCGCGAGGGTTGATGCTGAAGCTTTCTTT.